The rows below give T cell receptor beta chains drawn from one sample of a study of blood T cell repertoires in COVID-19. Here immunoSEQ multiplex PCR was the method, and the copy in TCRdb shows in-frame clones only, minus some. In the table there are approximately 200,000 clones, approximately 88% of which are singletons. The sample taken for sequencing was peripheral blood. The receptors derive from a woman in her twenties or thirties with acute or convalescent COVID-19. CDR3s include the opening cysteine and the closing phenylalanine or tryptophan. The order of the fields is J gene, D gene, clone size, V gene, CDR3 protein, CDR3 DNA. D genes are given only for firm matches. Some rows have no size entry. The others give once, few or many, or a class for an expanded clone.

>TRBJ1-6|.|.|TRBV6-6
CASSLDETRVNSPLHF
TGTGCCAGCAGTTTAGATGAAACGCGGGTAAATTCACCCCTCCACTTT
>TRBJ2-3|TRBD2|.|TRBV6-5
CAIGTSGRLAQYF
TGTGCCATCGGGACTAGCGGGAGATTGGCGCAGTATTTT
>TRBJ2-1|.|.|TRBV19
CASSMDQGHNEQFF
TGTGCCAGTAGTATGGATCAGGGGCACAATGAGCAGTTCTTC
>TRBJ2-7|.|.|TRBV6-1
CATTGQSEQYF
TGTGCCACCACAGGACAGTCCGAGCAGTACTTC
>TRBJ2-2|TRBD2|.|TRBV5-1
CASSLAGGTGELFF
TGCGCCAGCAGCTTGGCGGGGGGCACCGGGGAGCTGTTTTTT
>TRBJ2-2|.|.|TRBV19
CASSIDRVTGELFF
TGTGCCAGTAGTATAGATCGGGTAACCGGGGAGCTGTTTTTT
>TRBJ1-1|TRBD1|.|TRBV5-1
CASSLTGGTEAFF
TGCGCCAGCAGCTTGACAGGGGGCACTGAAGCTTTCTTT
>TRBJ2-1|.|.|TRBV19
CASSIQGKTYNEQFF
TGTGCCAGTAGTATACAGGGCAAGACCTACAATGAGCAGTTCTTC
>TRBJ1-1|TRBD1|once|TRBV11-2
CASLPGGFGGTEAFF
TGTGCCAGCCTGCCAGGGGGATTTGGGGGCACTGAAGCTTTCTTT
>TRBJ2-1|.|.|TRBV5-6
CASSPVDSTMEFF
TGTGCCAGCAGCCCTGTGGACTCGACCATGGAGTTCTTC
>TRBJ2-6|.|.|TRBV29-1
CSVEAGTGANVLTF
TGCAGCGTTGAAGCAGGGACTGGGGCCAACGTCCTGACTTTC
>TRBJ2-3|.|.|TRBV10-3
CAISLQGGTDTQYF
TGTGCCATCAGCTTACAGGGAGGCACAGATACGCAGTATTTT
>TRBJ2-4|TRBD2|once|TRBV30
CAWSAGGRNIQYF
TGTGCCTGGAGTGCGGGAGGGCGCAACATTCAGTACTTC
>TRBJ1-4|.|once|TRBV28
CASREDRLFF
TGTGCCAGCAGGGAGGATAGACTGTTTTTT
>TRBJ1-1|.|.|TRBV5-6
CASSSGLQAFF
TGTGCCAGCAGCTCGGGACTACAAGCTTTCTTT
>TRBJ2-3|.|.|TRBV30
CAWTSGSTDTQYF
TGTGCCTGGACCAGCGGGAGCACAGATACGCAGTATTTT
>TRBJ2-7|TRBD1|.|TRBV7-2
CASSLVGQGPPYEQYF
TGTGCCAGCAGCTTAGTCGGACAGGGCCCCCCCTACGAGCAGTACTTC
>TRBJ2-7|TRBD2|.|TRBV5-1
CASSLVGGGYGTYEQYF
TGCGCCAGCAGCTTGGTCGGGGGAGGGTACGGCACCTACGAGCAGTACTTC
>TRBJ2-1|.|.|TRBV29-1
CSVEVGALGNEQFF
TGCAGCGTTGAAGTCGGAGCGTTGGGCAATGAGCAGTTCTTC
>TRBJ1-1|.|.|TRBV28
CASSLLNTEAFF
TGTGCCAGCAGTCTTTTGAACACTGAAGCTTTCTTT
>TRBJ2-5|TRBD2|.|TRBV30
CACAGGGQAETQYF
TGTGCCTGCGCCGGGGGGGGGCAGGCAGAGACCCAGTACTTC
>TRBJ1-1|.|.|TRBV11-3
CASSSNRDLNTEAFF
TGTGCCAGCAGCTCAAACAGGGACCTGAACACTGAAGCTTTCTTT
>TRBJ2-1|TRBD1|.|TRBV7-2
CASSLAPGGRYNEQFF
TGTGCCAGCAGCTTAGCCCCAGGGGGACGATACAATGAGCAGTTCTTC
>TRBJ2-7|.|.|TRBV11-2
CATGYSYEQYF
TGTGCCACGGGATACTCCTACGAGCAGTACTTC
>TRBJ2-1|.|.|TRBV2
CASILANSEQFF
TGTGCCAGCATTCTGGCAAATTCGGAGCAGTTCTTC
>TRBJ2-3|.|.|TRBV5-1
CASNVGLASTDTQYF
TGCGCCAGTAATGTGGGGCTAGCGAGCACAGATACGCAGTATTTT
>TRBJ1-2|.|.|TRBV6-6
CASSYTGTVDGYTF
TGTGCCAGCAGTTACACAGGGACGGTTGATGGCTACACCTTC
>TRBJ1-2|.|.|TRBV24-1
CATSYANYGYTF
TGTGCCACCAGTTATGCGAACTATGGCTACACCTTC
>TRBJ1-1|.|.|TRBV3-1/TRBV3-2
CASSQGGKPDSLRAFF
TGTGCCAGCAGCCAAGGGGGAAAGCCGGACAGCTTGCGAGCTTTCTTT
>TRBJ2-7|.|.|TRBV9
CASSAGHSFYEQYF
TGTGCCAGCAGCGCAGGACATTCCTTCTACGAGCAGTACTTC
>TRBJ2-7|.|.|TRBV19
CASSLPQGPEQYF
TGTGCCAGTAGTCTACCACAGGGCCCCGAGCAGTACTTC
>TRBJ2-3|.|once|TRBV25-1
CASSAGLTTDTQYF
TGTGCCAGCAGTGCGGGACTTACCACAGATACGCAGTATTTT
>TRBJ2-2|TRBD2|.|TRBV5-8
CASSLGALAGVPGELFF
TGTGCCAGCAGCTTGGGGGCACTAGCGGGAGTTCCCGGGGAGCTGTTTTTT
>TRBJ1-5|.|.|TRBV6-2/TRBV6-3
CASSYAGRGYQPQHF
TGTGCCAGCAGTTACGCGGGGAGGGGATATCAGCCCCAGCATTTT
>TRBJ2-1|.|.|TRBV6-5
CASRQLSYNEQFF
TGTGCCAGCCGACAGCTCTCCTACAATGAGCAGTTCTTC
>TRBJ2-1|.|.|TRBV11-2
CASSLDQGLTYNEQFF
TGTGCCAGCAGCTTAGACCAGGGCCTGACTTACAATGAGCAGTTCTTC
>TRBJ2-1|.|.|TRBV5-4
CASSQGLSYNEQFF
TGTGCCAGCAGCCAGGGACTCTCCTACAATGAGCAGTTCTTC
>TRBJ2-1|.|few|TRBV5-1
CASSLPEQPGLSSYNEQFF
TGCGCCAGCAGCTTACCCGAACAACCAGGACTAAGCTCCTACAATGAGCAGTTCTTC
>TRBJ2-3|TRBD2|.|TRBV27
CASRLKLAGRTDTQYF
TGTGCCAGCAGGTTAAAGTTAGCGGGACGGACAGATACGCAGTATTTT
>TRBJ1-1|.|.|TRBV7-2
CASSVHMNTEAFF
TGTGCCAGCAGCGTTCACATGAACACTGAAGCTTTCTTT
>TRBJ2-7|TRBD2|.|TRBV28
CASSTAGVYEQYF
TGTGCCAGCAGTACAGCGGGAGTTTACGAGCAGTACTTC
>TRBJ1-5|TRBD1|.|TRBV6-5
CASSRGQALQPQHF
TGTGCCAGCAGCCGAGGACAGGCCCTTCAGCCCCAGCATTTT
>TRBJ2-1|.|few|TRBV7-9
CASSLEPRYEQFF
TGTGCCAGCAGCTTAGAGCCTAGGTATGAGCAGTTCTTC
>TRBJ2-3|TRBD2|.|TRBV3-1/TRBV3-2
CASSQVGLAGGVDTQYF
TGTGCCAGCAGCCAAGTCGGACTAGCGGGGGGGGTAGATACGCAGTATTTT
>TRBJ2-1|TRBD2|once|TRBV7-2
CASRVPGLESNEQFF
TGTGCCAGCAGGGTGCCGGGACTAGAGTCCAATGAGCAGTTCTTC
>TRBJ2-3|.|.|TRBV28
CASSFGLARTDTQYF
TGTGCCAGCAGTTTTGGGCTAGCACGCACAGATACGCAGTATTTT
>TRBJ2-3|TRBD2|.|TRBV7-2
CASSLTSGRWADTQYF
TGTGCCAGCAGCTTGACTAGCGGGAGATGGGCAGATACGCAGTATTTT
>TRBJ1-5|.|.|TRBV5-1
CASSATPWGENNQPQHF
TGCGCCAGCAGCGCAACCCCTTGGGGGGAAAACAATCAGCCCCAGCATTTT
>TRBJ2-7|TRBD1|.|TRBV19
CASSPWTGPYEQYF
TGTGCCAGTAGTCCCTGGACAGGTCCGTACGAGCAGTACTTC
>TRBJ2-7|.|few|TRBV18
CASSPAGQRYEQYF
TGTGCCAGCTCACCCGCGGGACAGAGATACGAGCAGTACTTC
>TRBJ1-1|TRBD1|.|TRBV19
CASSTRTGGAGTEAFF
TGTGCCAGTAGTACACGGACAGGGGGTGCGGGCACTGAAGCTTTCTTT
>TRBJ2-1|.|.|TRBV7-9
CASSLATRNEQFF
TGTGCCAGCAGCTTAGCGACAAGAAATGAGCAGTTCTTC
>TRBJ1-2|.|few|TRBV6-5
CASGGPVYGYTF
TGTGCCAGCGGGGGCCCCGTCTATGGCTACACCTTC
>TRBJ1-1|TRBD1|.|TRBV3-1/TRBV3-2
CASSLQGTNTEAFF
TGTGCCAGCAGCCTACAGGGGACAAACACTGAAGCTTTCTTT
>TRBJ2-7|TRBD2|once|TRBV2
CASSPRLAGGYEQYF
TGTGCCAGCAGTCCTAGACTAGCGGGAGGGTACGAGCAGTACTTC
>TRBJ2-6|.|.|TRBV5-6
CASSRDRSGANVLTF
TGTGCCAGCAGCCGAGACAGATCTGGGGCCAACGTCCTGACTTTC
>TRBJ1-2|TRBD1|.|TRBV5-4
CASSPWDRVTYGYTF
TGTGCCAGCAGCCCCTGGGACAGGGTAACTTATGGCTACACCTTC
>TRBJ1-2|TRBD1|.|TRBV28
CASSSTGANYGYTF
TGTGCCAGCAGTTCCACAGGGGCTAACTATGGCTACACCTTC
>TRBJ2-3|TRBD2|.|TRBV15
CATRETGMNTQYF
TGTGCCACGCGGGAGACGGGAATGAATACGCAGTATTTT